This T cell receptor (beta chain) is drawn from a study of tumor-infiltrating lymphocytes in localized non-small cell lung cancer. Method: immunoSEQ multiplex PCR; TCRdb's copy keeps in-frame clones and lacks some. The table includes 6,000 to 8,000 clones, more than 70% detected once. Germline assignment: CDR1 SGHTA and CDR2 FQGNSA. This CDR3 is built from 12 residues. Trimming left V 4 bases short and J 4 bases short, with 6 bases between. The sample comprised uninvolved lung tissue not adjacent to the tumor. This clonotype was obtained from a human donor with non-small cell lung cancer. V usage is TRBV7-2 and J usage is TRBJ2-3; D is uncertain. CDR3: CASSSASDTQYF. The CDR3 DNA sequence: TGTGCCAGCAGCTCTGCCTCAGATACGCAGTATTTT.